The text below deals with one T cell receptor beta chain. What it binds is unknown. Assay version v3.0 of immunoSEQ was used, and it was run at survey level. Samples were sequenced targeting about 40,000-55,000 T-cell genomes each. Sequenced by immunoSEQ multiplex PCR; TCRdb stores in-frame clones only, minus some. The sample contains fewer than 20,000 clones, 80% to 90% of which appear only once. The sample belongs to a study of long-term antiretroviral therapy in people with HIV. Whole-study results and caveats: Even long-term ART left TRB diversity below transplant donor controls, despite gains. No data on ART adherence, viral resistance or therapy changes.

Germline V gene lookup returns CDR1 SGHTA and CDR2 FQGNSA. The ends lost 0 bases at V and 4 bases at J; junction bases unmatched: 7. CDR3 length equals 17 residues. The chain has TRBV7-2 and TRBJ2-7, with 12 bases lining up with TRBD2. This clonotype was obtained from a young woman with HIV. Sequenced material: unsorted PBMCs, taken 0.6 years after starting antiretroviral therapy. CDR3 in amino acids: CASSLAASSGGAYEQYF. The CDR3 bases are TGTGCCAGCAGCTTAGCTGCTTCTAGCGGGGGGGCGTACGAGCAGTACTTC.